This is a list of T cell receptor beta chains from one sample in a study of shared clonotypes between healthy human individuals. TCRdb keeps only in-frame clones here, not all; method: immunoSEQ multiplex PCR. The sample consists of about 2.4 million clones, roughly 93% of them appearing once. The sample consisted of naive CD4+ T cells from PBMCs. The receptors were gathered from a man aged 18 to 35 in good health. Some clones in this sample may be carry-over from other donors' samples. Both conserved end residues are part of each CDR3. The order of the fields is CDR3 DNA, CDR3 protein, D gene, J gene, clone size, V gene. A D gene is named only where the DNA matches it firmly. Size values are once, few and many counts, or a class for expanded clones, and some rows have none.

cdr3_nt: TGTGCCAGCAGCCCCTACTACGAGCAGTACTTC; cdr3_aa: CASSPYYEQYF; d_call: .; j_call: TRBJ2-7; clone_size: .; v_call: TRBV7-2
cdr3_nt: TGTGCCAGCAGCGTAGTGTCAGGGGCCAACGTCCTGACTTTC; cdr3_aa: CASSVVSGANVLTF; d_call: .; j_call: TRBJ2-6; clone_size: .; v_call: TRBV9
cdr3_nt: TGTGCCAGCAGTCGGGACAGGGATCAGTACGAGCAGTACTTC; cdr3_aa: CASSRDRDQYEQYF; d_call: TRBD1; j_call: TRBJ2-7; clone_size: .; v_call: TRBV27
cdr3_nt: TGTGCCAGCAGTTACTCGGGCCGGGACGGTGGCTATGGCTACACCTTC; cdr3_aa: CASSYSGRDGGYGYTF; d_call: .; j_call: TRBJ1-2; clone_size: once; v_call: TRBV6-5
cdr3_nt: TGTGCCAGCAGTGGACGTCGATTTACAGGGGATCAGCCCCAGCATTTT; cdr3_aa: CASSGRRFTGDQPQHF; d_call: TRBD1; j_call: TRBJ1-5; clone_size: .; v_call: TRBV6-1
cdr3_nt: TGCGCCAGCAGCCTAGATAGCAATCAGCCCCAGCATTTT; cdr3_aa: CASSLDSNQPQHF; d_call: .; j_call: TRBJ1-5; clone_size: few; v_call: TRBV10-1
cdr3_nt: TGTGCCAGTGGACAGGGCTGTGGCTACACCTTC; cdr3_aa: CASGQGCGYTF; d_call: .; j_call: TRBJ1-2; clone_size: .; v_call: TRBV21-1
cdr3_nt: TGTGCCAGCAGCGTCTTGAGGGGGGGCACTGAAGCTTTCTTT; cdr3_aa: CASSVLRGGTEAFF; d_call: .; j_call: TRBJ1-1; clone_size: few; v_call: TRBV9
cdr3_nt: TGCGCCAGCTCAAGAGAGGGGGGTAGCTCTGAAGCTTTCTTT; cdr3_aa: CASSREGGSSEAFF; d_call: .; j_call: TRBJ1-1; clone_size: .; v_call: TRBV10-2
cdr3_nt: TGCGCCAGCAGCTCGGGTCCCCCCAGCAATGAGCAGTTCTTC; cdr3_aa: CASSSGPPSNEQFF; d_call: .; j_call: TRBJ2-1; clone_size: .; v_call: TRBV5-1
cdr3_nt: TGTGCCAGCAGCTTGGGCCTGAACTCTGGGGCCAACGTCCTGACTTTC; cdr3_aa: CASSLGLNSGANVLTF; d_call: .; j_call: TRBJ2-6; clone_size: .; v_call: TRBV5-8
cdr3_nt: TGTGCCAGCAGCTCCTTGACGAACAAAGAGACCCAGTACTTC; cdr3_aa: CASSSLTNKETQYF; d_call: .; j_call: TRBJ2-5; clone_size: .; v_call: TRBV5-5
cdr3_nt: TGCGCCAGCAGCTTGGTCGTTCGTGGGCAGAACACCGGGGAGCTGTTTTTT; cdr3_aa: CASSLVVRGQNTGELFF; d_call: .; j_call: TRBJ2-2; clone_size: .; v_call: TRBV5-1
cdr3_nt: TGTGCCAGCAGTAGCGGGACAGGGCCTCTACCCCAGCATTTT; cdr3_aa: CASSSGTGPLPQHF; d_call: TRBD1; j_call: TRBJ1-5; clone_size: .; v_call: TRBV2
cdr3_nt: TGTGCCAGCACCTCCGATGGACTAGCGGGACGAGGCGATACGCAGTATTTT; cdr3_aa: CASTSDGLAGRGDTQYF; d_call: TRBD2; j_call: TRBJ2-3; clone_size: .; v_call: TRBV27
cdr3_nt: TGTGCCAGCAGAGGACAGGCCCCTGGGAACGAGCAGTACTTC; cdr3_aa: CASRGQAPGNEQYF; d_call: TRBD1; j_call: TRBJ2-7; clone_size: .; v_call: TRBV28
cdr3_nt: TGTGCCAGCAGCGTAGTCGGGACAGGGGGCTCTGGGGCCAACGTCCTGACTTTC; cdr3_aa: CASSVVGTGGSGANVLTF; d_call: TRBD1; j_call: TRBJ2-6; clone_size: .; v_call: TRBV9
cdr3_nt: TGCGCCAGCAGCCCGGATACAGACTACAATGAGCAGTTCTTC; cdr3_aa: CASSPDTDYNEQFF; d_call: .; j_call: TRBJ2-1; clone_size: once; v_call: TRBV5-1
cdr3_nt: TGTGCCAGTAGCGTACAGGGGTTGAACACTGAAGCTTTCTTT; cdr3_aa: CASSVQGLNTEAFF; d_call: TRBD1; j_call: TRBJ1-1; clone_size: .; v_call: TRBV19
cdr3_nt: TGTGCCAGCTCACCAGTTAACACCGGGGAGCTGTTTTTT; cdr3_aa: CASSPVNTGELFF; d_call: .; j_call: TRBJ2-2; clone_size: .; v_call: TRBV18
cdr3_nt: TGCGCCAGCAGCCAAGCCTCAGTTTCTGGAAACACCATATATTTT; cdr3_aa: CASSQASVSGNTIYF; d_call: .; j_call: TRBJ1-3; clone_size: .; v_call: TRBV4-3
cdr3_nt: TGTGCCAGTGACCGGGACAGCTGGATCTATAATTCACCCCTCCACTTT; cdr3_aa: CASDRDSWIYNSPLHF; d_call: TRBD1; j_call: TRBJ1-6; clone_size: .; v_call: TRBV6-8
cdr3_nt: TGTGCCAGCAGCCGGACTAGCGGAGGAATTTACAATGAGCAGTTCTTC; cdr3_aa: CASSRTSGGIYNEQFF; d_call: TRBD2; j_call: TRBJ2-1; clone_size: .; v_call: TRBV11-3
cdr3_nt: TGTGCCAGCAGACAGGGACCCAATCAGCCCCAGCATTTT; cdr3_aa: CASRQGPNQPQHF; d_call: .; j_call: TRBJ1-5; clone_size: .; v_call: TRBV6-6
cdr3_nt: TGTGCCAGCAGTTACCAAGGGAGGGGACCCCTCCACTTT; cdr3_aa: CASSYQGRGPLHF; d_call: .; j_call: TRBJ1-6; clone_size: .; v_call: TRBV6-5
cdr3_nt: TGTGCCAGCACCCGTATAGGGGGTGGCTATGGCTACACCTTC; cdr3_aa: CASTRIGGGYGYTF; d_call: .; j_call: TRBJ1-2; clone_size: .; v_call: TRBV28
cdr3_nt: TGCGCCAGCAGCTTACTAGCGGGAGGGCCGGGAGATACGCAGTATTTT; cdr3_aa: CASSLLAGGPGDTQYF; d_call: TRBD2; j_call: TRBJ2-3; clone_size: .; v_call: TRBV5-1
cdr3_nt: TGTGCCAGCAGCTCGGGGGGGGAACACTACGAGCAGTACTTC; cdr3_aa: CASSSGGEHYEQYF; d_call: TRBD2; j_call: TRBJ2-7; clone_size: .; v_call: TRBV5-4
cdr3_nt: TGTGCCAGCCGTCTAGCACCGGGGAGGGACTATGGCTACACCTTC; cdr3_aa: CASRLAPGRDYGYTF; d_call: .; j_call: TRBJ1-2; clone_size: .; v_call: TRBV19
cdr3_nt: TGTGCCAGCAGCCACCTCACAGATACGCAGTATTTT; cdr3_aa: CASSHLTDTQYF; d_call: .; j_call: TRBJ2-3; clone_size: .; v_call: TRBV28
cdr3_nt: TGTGCCACCAGCAGGGGAGCGAATGGCTACACCTTC; cdr3_aa: CATSRGANGYTF; d_call: .; j_call: TRBJ1-2; clone_size: .; v_call: TRBV15
cdr3_nt: TGTGCCAGCAGTGAAGCAGACCGAACCGGGTACACCTTC; cdr3_aa: CASSEADRTGYTF; d_call: .; j_call: TRBJ1-2; clone_size: .; v_call: TRBV2